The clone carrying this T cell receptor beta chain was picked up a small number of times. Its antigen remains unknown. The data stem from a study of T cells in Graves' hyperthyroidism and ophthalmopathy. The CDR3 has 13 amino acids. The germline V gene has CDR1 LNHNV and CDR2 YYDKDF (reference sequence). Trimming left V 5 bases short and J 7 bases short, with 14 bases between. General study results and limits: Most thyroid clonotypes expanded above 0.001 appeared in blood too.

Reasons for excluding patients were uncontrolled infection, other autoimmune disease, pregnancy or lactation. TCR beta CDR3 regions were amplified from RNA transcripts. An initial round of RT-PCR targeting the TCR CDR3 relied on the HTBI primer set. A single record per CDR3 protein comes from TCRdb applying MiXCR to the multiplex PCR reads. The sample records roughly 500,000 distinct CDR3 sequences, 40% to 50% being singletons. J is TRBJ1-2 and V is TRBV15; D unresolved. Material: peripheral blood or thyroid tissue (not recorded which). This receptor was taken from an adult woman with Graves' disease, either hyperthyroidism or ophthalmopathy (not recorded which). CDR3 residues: CATSFPGRAGYTF. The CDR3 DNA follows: TGTGCCACCAGCTTCCCGGGGAGGGCTGGCTACACCTTC.